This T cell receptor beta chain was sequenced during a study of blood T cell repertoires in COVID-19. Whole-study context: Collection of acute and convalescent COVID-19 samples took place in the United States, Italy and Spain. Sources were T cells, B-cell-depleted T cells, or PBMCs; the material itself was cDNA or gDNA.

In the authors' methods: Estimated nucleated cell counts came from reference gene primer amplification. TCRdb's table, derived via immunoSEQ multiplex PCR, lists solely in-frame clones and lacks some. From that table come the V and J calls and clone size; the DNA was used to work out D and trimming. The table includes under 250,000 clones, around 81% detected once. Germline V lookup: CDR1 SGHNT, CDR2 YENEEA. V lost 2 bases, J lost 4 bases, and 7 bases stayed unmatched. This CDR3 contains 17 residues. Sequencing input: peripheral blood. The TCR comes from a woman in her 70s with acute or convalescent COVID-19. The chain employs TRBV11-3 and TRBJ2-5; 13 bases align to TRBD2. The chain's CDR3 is CASSLTSGGAGVETQYF. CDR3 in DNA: TGTGCCAGCAGCTTAACTAGCGGGGGGGCCGGCGTAGAGACCCAGTACTTC.